This TCR beta chain was recovered during a study of shared clonotypes between healthy human individuals (dated by TCRdb to 2020 to 2022). About the study as a whole: A few men and a couple of women, aged 18 to 49 years, made up the cohort. Each donor's leukapheresis produced roughly between about 0.85 and 10 billion PBMCs. For each donor, CD4 naive and CD4 memory were each given three plates, CD8 naive was given two plates, and CD8 memory was given one plate. To estimate repertoire size and how much clonotypes are shared between individuals, the study performed deep sequencing of blood TCR repertoires from roughly five healthy adults. Different laboratories and diverse techniques were used to prepare libraries and sequence TCR repertoires, to increase sequencing depth and limit assay-specific biases.

V lost 1 base and J lost 7 bases, and the count of bases not matched to a germline gene is 2. Sequences SEHNR (CDR1) and FQNEAQ (CDR2) are obtained from the germline V gene (reference sequence). The CDR3 holds 14 amino acids from the cysteine to the phenylalanine. The retained sequence is limited to the CDR3, 42 bases, with the frame set at the first base. Turning to this clone: It lacks a known antigen. Base qualities are not recorded, but no much larger clone differs from it by a single base.

TCR CDR3 regions were amplified from genomic DNA by multiplex PCR using the deep immunoSEQ assay. For each cell subset, the extracted genomic DNA was distributed evenly across all wells of several immunoSEQ 96-well plates, and each plate served as one replicate. Each replicate PCR for sorted subsets received approximately 220 ng genomic DNA, equal to roughly 30,000 T cell genomes. Purified libraries were quantified with a Qubit 3.0 fluorometer, sized on a Bioanalyzer 2100, and re-quantified with the KAPA Library Quantification kit. Every immunoSEQ 96-well plate was sequenced on a dedicated single-read 150-cycle Illumina NextSeq 550 flow cell. The authors' analysis ran thus. Because the immunoSEQ output included only junctional sequences and no quality scores, the filtering could not be the same as the filtering used for full-length reads. Sequences were annotated with PyIR, a Python wrapper for IgBLAST v1.9, and V/J genes and CDR3 were assigned using IMGT germline references. Reads with weak V/J assignments (E-value above 1e-6), missing CDR3, stop codons, out-of-frame junctions, or ambiguous translated residues were removed. V3J clonotypes were defined by identical inferred V gene, J gene, and CDR3 amino acid sequence. To compute the percentage overlap between repertoires, the number of shared unique clonotypes was divided by the size of the smaller repertoire. RTK rarefaction, the Chao1 estimator, and Recon v2.1 estimates of unobserved clonotypes were used to assess repertoire richness. For all TCRbeta clonotypes obtained by the gDNA method from a handful of donors, generation probabilities were computed with OLGA. Entries here come from immuneACCESS through TCRdb and include only in-frame sequences with V and J called. Some clones fail to appear in such tables; in the studies checked, an unresolved V gene covers under half of the shortfall, and the cause of the remainder is unknown. V and J calls and clone size are copied from that table; D and trimming were computed from the DNA. The table for this sample lists about a million clones; roughly 80% of them were counted only once. Approximately 0.9% of the sample rests with the top ten.

Overall study results and their limits: Incomplete sequencing was indicated by rarefaction of sorted-subset datasets, despite the large sequencing depth. Based on pairwise subsampling, the degree of clonotype sharing among donors was expected to be affected by sequencing depth. When a handful of donors were compared, the shared fraction of clonotypes was about 5.4% for naive CD4, roughly 3.4% for naive CD8, 2% to 2.5% for memory CD4, and 0.3% to 0.5% for memory CD8. Sampling was restricted to blood, and TCR repertoires in tissues likely differ from the TCR repertoires found in blood. Clonotypes shared by all four sorted-subset donors showed higher generation probabilities than non-shared clonotypes. Estimated clonotype richness was generally larger for naive than for memory subsets. The small number of donors limited the genetic and exposure-history diversity represented.

The donors were healthy, HIV-negative adults with no recently reported acute infections or vaccinations. Every donor was a Caucasian adult living in Nashville, Tennessee, USA. CD4+ T cells were enriched by magnetic negative selection, after which naive cells were positively selected on CD45RA and the negative fraction was taken as the memory subset. After blood collection by leukapheresis, PBMCs were isolated using Ficoll-Histopaque density gradient centrifugation and then cryopreserved in the vapor phase of liquid nitrogen. Analytical flow cytometry was used to check the purity and quantity of every magnetically sorted T cell population. Genomic DNA was isolated from every sorted fraction and measured by UV absorbance on a Nanodrop 2000c.

The receptor's source is a man younger than 35 in good health. Some clones in this sample may be carry-over from other donors' samples. The V and J segments used are TRBV7-9 and TRBJ1-4, and 8 junctional nucleotides match TRBD1. Sequenced: memory CD4+ T cells from PBMCs. Interpreted using the paper, the cell subset or site label stands for: CD45RA-negative fraction. This receptor has the CDR3 CASSLDRGSEKLFF. The nucleotide sequence reads TGTGCCAGCAGCTTAGACAGGGGGTCTGAAAAACTGTTTTTT.